Following are 30 T cell receptor beta chains from one sample sequenced in a study (dated by TCRdb to the early 2020s). Library method: the immunoSEQ multiplex PCR assay. In its TCRdb copy, this immuneACCESS table keeps in-frame sequences only and misses some clones. Where compared with another copy, unresolved V genes explain less than half of these, and the others have no known cause. The sample table records around 50,000 clones; 93% of these occur just once. The ten largest make up around 11% of the sample. Sequencing was carried out using PBMCs. The receptors were sampled from a man aged 35-49 years with rheumatoid arthritis.

J is TRBJ2-3 and V is TRBV7-6; D not resolved. V dropped 11 bases and J dropped 2 bases, with 17 bases sitting between them. CDR3 length: 14 amino acids. The germline CDR1 and CDR2 sequences are SGHVS and FNYEAQ. DNA for the CDR3: TGTGCCTCAGCCCGAATGGGAACCACAGATACGCAGTATTTT. Amino acid sequence: CASARMGTTDTQYF.

The V gene is TRBV5-8, the J gene TRBJ1-5; 7 nucleotides line up with TRBD1. The CDR3 totals 14 residues. The ends lost 0 bases at V and 4 bases at J; junction bases unmatched: 1. Germline CDR1 is SGHTS and CDR2 is YDEGEE. CDR3 region: CASSLDRGNQPQHF. As DNA, the CDR3 is TGTGCCAGCAGCTTGGACAGGGGAAATCAGCCCCAGCATTTT.

V usage is TRBV29-1 and J usage is TRBJ2-7; 9 nucleotides agree with TRBD1. CDR3 length: 13 residues. After removal of 7 bases from V and 7 bases from J, the junction contained 11 bases not matched to a gene. Germline V gives CDR1 SQVTM, CDR2 ANQGSEA. The CDR3 coding sequence is TGCAGCGCCCCGGGGACAGGGTATGGGGAGCAGTACTTC. It encodes CSAPGTGYGEQYF.

V usage is TRBV19 and J usage is TRBJ2-7, with 7 bases that match TRBD1. Germline CDR1 reads LNHDA; CDR2 reads SQIVND (reference sequence). Trimming at V came to 6 bases and at J to 4 bases, leaving 9 bases not matched to a gene. The CDR3 runs 14 residues. The CDR3 bases are TGTGCCAGTAGCCCCAGACAGGGCCCATACGAGCAGTACTTC. Encoded protein: CASSPRQGPYEQYF.

CDR3 DNA sequence: TGTGCCAGCAGCCGGAGCGGGAGTACCTACAATGAGCAGTTCTTC. Its translation: CASSRSGSTYNEQFF. The rearrangement joins TRBV7-2 to TRBJ2-1; 8 bases agree with TRBD2. After removal of 5 bases from V and 2 bases from J, the junction contained 5 bases not matched to a gene. CDR1 SGHTA and CDR2 FQGNSA come from the germline V gene. The CDR3 loop spans 15 amino acids. Complete variable domain (other parts from reference TRBV7-2 and TRBJ2-1): GAGVSQSPSNKVTEKGKDVELRCDPISGHTALYWYRQSLGQGLEFLIYFQGNSAPDKSGLPSDRFSAERTGGSVSTLTIQRTQQEDSAVYLCASSRSGSTYNEQFFGPGTRLTVL.

The rearrangement links TRBV9 to TRBJ1-1; no reliable D call. V lost 9 bases, J lost 4 bases, and 16 bases lay in between. The CDR3 has 13 residues. Germline V gene lookup returns CDR1 SGDLS and CDR2 YYNGEE. CDR3 protein: CATSLGLGTEAFF. DNA for the CDR3: TGTGCCACCTCTTTGGGGTTGGGCACTGAAGCTTTCTTT.

The chain uses TRBV29-1 and TRBJ2-1, with a possible D match to TRBD2 (6 bases). Trimming shortened V by 4 bases and J by 8 bases, and 15 bases separated the two germline ends. CDR1 SQVTM and CDR2 ANQGSEA come from the germline V gene. This CDR3 comprises 13 residues. This CDR3 is CSVGVAGIYEQFF. DNA of the CDR3: TGCAGCGTTGGAGTCGCGGGAATCTATGAGCAGTTCTTC.

On this clone: An end of the junction does not agree with germline; a read error may underlie this. The CDR3 DNA sequence: TGTGCTAGCAGCCTTAGCGGGAGGGCCGGGGGAGAGACCCAGTACTTC. The encoded protein is CASSLSGRAGGETQYF. The chain links TRBV7-7 to TRBJ2-5; 11 bases agree with TRBD2. The CDR3 covers 16 residues. The germline gives CDR1 SSHAT, CDR2 FNYEAQ (reference sequence).

J is TRBJ1-4 and V is TRBV9; D remains unclear. This CDR3 contains 15 residues. Between the trimmed V and J ends, which lost 4 bases and 0 bases, there was a span of 10 bases. Germline V gene lookup returns CDR1 SGDLS and CDR2 YYNGEE. The CDR3 loop is CASSTTGATNEKLFF. CDR3 nucleotide sequence: TGTGCCAGCAGCACTACTGGGGCAACTAATGAAAAACTGTTTTTT.

V gene TRBV18 combines with J gene TRBJ2-1, with D unresolved. Germline V gives CDR1 KGHSH, CDR2 LQKENI. Trimming took 5 bases from V and 3 from J, leaving 17 bases between them. The CDR3 is made up of 16 amino acids. The CDR3 region has the DNA TGTGCCAGCTCATCGTCTCCCCCCCCCGTCTACAATGAGCAGTTCTTC. The encoded protein is CASSSSPPPVYNEQFF.

This chain uses TRBV7-2 with TRBJ1-5; D unclear. The V gene's germline CDR1 is SGHTA and CDR2 FQGNSA. Trimming cost V 4 bases and J 4 bases, with 8 bases left between them. This CDR3 is 13 amino acids long. For the CDR3, the DNA is TGTGCCAGCAGCTCGCCAGGAAATCAGCCCCAGCATTTT. It translates to CASSSPGNQPQHF.

V usage is TRBV11-2 and J usage is TRBJ1-4; 10 bases line up with TRBD1. Trimming at V came to 4 bases and at J to 6 bases, leaving 8 bases not matched to a gene. Germline loops: CDR1 SGHAT, CDR2 FQNNGV. The CDR3 totals 16 residues. Here the CDR3 reads CASSSGTGADHEKLFF. The CDR3 region has the DNA TGTGCCAGCAGCTCCGGGACAGGGGCAGATCATGAAAAACTGTTTTTT.

V and J are TRBV6-5 and TRBJ2-1; D is possibly TRBD1 (7 bases). Germline CDR1 is MNHEY and CDR2 is SVGAGI. With 0 bases removed from V and 8 bases from J, the gap between germline ends came to 17 bases. The CDR3 is made up of 16 amino acids. CDR3 in DNA: TGTGCCAGCAGTTACTCAGGAGGGGGCCGGGCGCATGAGCAGTTCTTC. As protein: CASSYSGGGRAHEQFF.

The chain is built from TRBV24-1 and TRBJ2-1, with 8 positions matching TRBD2. V gave up 4 bases and J gave up 9 bases; unmatched junction bases: 10. Germline CDR1 reads KGHDR; CDR2 reads SFDVKD. The CDR3 spans 15 residues. The CDR3, as DNA: TGTGCCACCAGTGACCGGGGACTAGGAGCTAGTGAGCAGTTCTTC. The encoded protein is CATSDRGLGASEQFF.

The chain is built from TRBV3-1 (or the pseudogene TRBV3-2) and TRBJ2-5; D is unclear. This CDR3 is 14 amino acids long. V was trimmed by 1 base and J by 2 bases, leaving 8 bases between them. The germline CDR1 and CDR2 sequences are LGHDT and YNNKEL (reference sequence). In DNA, the CDR3 is TGTGCCAGCAGCCAAGGAAGGAATCAAGAGACCCAGTACTTC. Translation gives CASSQGRNQETQYF.

The chain carries TRBV4-1 and TRBJ1-4; weak D call: TRBD1 (5 bases). The CDR3 is 14 amino acids. The germline CDR1 and CDR2 sequences are MGHRA and YSYEKL. Trimming left V 0 bases short and J 5 bases short, with 7 bases between. The CDR3 nucleotides read TGCGCCAGCAGCCAAGAGTGGGGCAATGAAAAACTGTTTTTT. Translated, it gives CASSQEWGNEKLFF.

V usage is TRBV18 and J usage is TRBJ2-2; D unresolved. Deletions cut 2 bases from V and 4 bases from J, with 14 bases between. The CDR3 consists of 16 residues. CDR1 and CDR2 (germline): KGHSH, LQKENI. CDR3 nucleotide sequence: TGTGCCAGCTCACCAAGTGTCACGGTCTCCACCGGGGAGCTGTTTTTT. It specifies CASSPSVTVSTGELFF. Looking up the rest from reference TRBV18 and TRBJ2-2 gives the full variable domain: NAGVMQNPRHLVRRRGQEARLRCSPMKGHSHVYWYRQLPEEGLKFMVYLQKENIIDESGMPKERFSAEFPKEGPSILRIQQVVRGDSAAYFCASSPSVTVSTGELFFGEGSRLTVL.

This chain uses TRBV18 with TRBJ2-7; 8 bases map to TRBD1. CDR1 is KGHSH and CDR2 is LQKENI in the germline V gene. V gave up 5 bases and J gave up 3 bases; unmatched junction bases: 6. The CDR3 contains 14 residues. In DNA, the CDR3 is TGTGCCAGCTCAGAAGACAGGGGAGGCTACGAGCAGTACTTC. This encodes CASSEDRGGYEQYF.

In nucleotides, the CDR3 is TGTGCCAGCAGCCAAGAGACCCAGTACTTC. This codes for CASSQETQYF. The chain employs TRBV11-2 and TRBJ2-5, with D uncertain. The CDR3 has 10 residues. Trimming left V 5 bases short and J 2 bases short, with 0 bases between. The germline V gene has CDR1 SGHAT and CDR2 FQNNGV.

The genes are TRBV14 and TRBJ1-3; 9 bases fit TRBD1. There are 16 residues in the CDR3. Germline V gene lookup returns CDR1 SGHDN and CDR2 FVKESK. J was trimmed by 1 base and V by 0 bases; bases with no gene match: 1. The DNA for the CDR3 is TGTGCCAGCAGCCAAGATGGGACAGGGTCTGGAAACACCATATATTTT. The encoded protein is CASSQDGTGSGNTIYF.

V and J are TRBV5-6 and TRBJ1-3; maybe TRBD1 (5 bases). The V end lost 4 bases, the J end lost 2 bases, and 16 bases lay between the germline ends. Per germline, CDR1 SGHDT and CDR2 YYEEEE. The CDR3 length is 16 residues. The CDR3 loop is CASSVTGTETGNTIYF. The CDR3 coding sequence is TGTGCCAGCAGCGTTACCGGGACGGAAACTGGAAACACCATATATTTT.

The chain is built from TRBV19 and TRBJ2-5; maybe TRBD2 (6 bases). Germline-derived CDR1 and CDR2 are LNHDA and SQIVND (reference sequence). The V and J ends lost 0 bases and 2 bases respectively, with 13 bases between them. The CDR3 is made up of 16 amino acids. The CDR3 loop is CASSIEGSGIQETQYF. DNA for the CDR3: TGTGCCAGTAGTATAGAGGGTAGCGGAATACAAGAGACCCAGTACTTC.

The V gene is TRBV30, the J gene TRBJ1-2; D perhaps matches TRBD1 (5 bases). CDR1 and CDR2 from the germline V gene are GTSNPN and SVGIG (reference sequence). V dropped 3 bases and J dropped 3 bases, with 14 bases sitting between them. The CDR3 runs 14 residues. The CDR3 DNA reads TGTGCCTGGAGCTTTATGGGGGGGGACTATGGCTACACCTTC. Translation gives CAWSFMGGDYGYTF.

In its sample, this clone was seen once. V is TRBV5-1 and J is TRBJ1-5, with 8 positions matching TRBD1. Losses at the gene ends were 4 bases for V and 4 bases for J; bases not matched to a gene: 7. The CDR3 length is 15 residues. The germline V gene has CDR1 SGHRS and CDR2 YFSETQ. The CDR3 sequence: CASSPQRTGNQPQHF. CDR3 bases: TGCGCCAGCAGCCCGCAAAGGACAGGGAATCAGCCCCAGCATTTT.

This chain joins TRBV7-9 and TRBJ1-5, with no clear D. Trimming shortened V by 3 bases and J by 2 bases, and 11 bases separated the two germline ends. The CDR3 runs 15 residues. Germline values: CDR1 SEHNR, CDR2 FQNEAQ (reference sequence). CDR3 amino acids: CASSFSGLGNQPQHF. CDR3 nucleotides: TGTGCCAGCAGCTTCAGCGGCTTGGGCAATCAGCCCCAGCATTTT. Complete variable domain (other parts from reference TRBV7-9 and TRBJ1-5): DTGVSQNPRHKITKRGQNVTFRCDPISEHNRLYWYRQTLGQGPEFLTYFQNEAQLEKSRLLSDRFSAERPKGSFSTLEIQRTEQGDSAMYLCASSFSGLGNQPQHFGDGTRLSIL.

The chain uses TRBV19 and TRBJ2-2; a possible D gene is TRBD2 (5 bases). The V and J ends lost 3 bases and 5 bases respectively, with 13 bases between them. Germline V CDR1 and CDR2: LNHDA, SQIVND (reference sequence). The CDR3 extends over 15 amino acids. This CDR3 reads CASSMRGSRTGELFF. Written as DNA, the CDR3 is TGTGCCAGTAGTATGCGAGGGAGTAGGACCGGGGAGCTGTTTTTT.

The chain links TRBV11-3 to TRBJ1-2; D gene uncertain. CDR1 and CDR2 (germline): SGHNT, YENEEA. Trimming left V 5 bases short and J 3 bases short, with 25 bases between. This CDR3 comprises 18 residues. In DNA form, the CDR3 reads TGTGCCAGCAGCCCTATAACCCCCTCCGGGCAGGCCGACTATGGCTACACCTTC. Its translation: CASSPITPSGQADYGYTF.

The chain uses TRBV19 and TRBJ2-1, with a possible D match to TRBD1 (5 bases). The CDR3 runs to 14 residues. Per germline, CDR1 LNHDA and CDR2 SQIVND (reference sequence). V was cut by 6 bases and J by 7 bases, with 16 bases left in between. CDR3 bases: TGTGCCAGTAGGGGGCCGGGTCTAAGGAATGAGCAGTTCTTC. Protein product: CASRGPGLRNEQFF.

This clone was observed once. The rearrangement joins TRBV5-1 to TRBJ2-2; no definite D call. This CDR3 contains 17 residues. The germline V gene encodes CDR1 SGHRS and CDR2 YFSETQ. Deletions cut 2 bases from V and 1 base from J, with 15 bases between. The CDR3 sequence: CASSFTANLLNTGELFF. Written as DNA, the CDR3 is TGCGCCAGCAGCTTTACAGCAAACCTCCTGAACACCGGGGAGCTGTTTTTT.

The rearrangement joins TRBV5-6 to TRBJ1-1; D is unclear. This CDR3 is built from 13 residues. Germline values: CDR1 SGHDT, CDR2 YYEEEE. V shed 1 base and J shed 0 bases, with 4 bases lying between them. The DNA of the CDR3 is TGTGCCAGCAGCTTGCCCATGAACACTGAAGCTTTCTTT. Its translation is CASSLPMNTEAFF.